This TCR beta chain is drawn from a study of human T cells and chemical hapten exposure. Time point given: pre-sensitization, week 0. As for treatment: therapeutic diphenylcyclopropenone sensitization with weekly scalp DPC. TCRdb re-derived calls from the RACE reads in MiXCR, one entry per CDR3 protein. Among around 62,000 distinct CDR3 sequences listed, 5.5% to 7.5% were seen once. The trim removed 5 bases at V and 0 bases at J, leaving 6 bases unmatched. The V gene's germline CDR1 is LNHDA and CDR2 SQIVND (reference sequence). The CDR3 covers 15 residues. This sequence joins TRBV19 and TRBJ1-1, with 7 positions matching TRBD1. The input for sequencing was whole blood, taken in connection with sensitization to the hapten diphenylcyclopropenone (DPC). The TCR was taken from a woman aged 25 to 39 with alopecia areata. Some clones in this sample may be carry-over from other donors' samples. CDR3 DNA: TGTGCCAGTAGTTTGGGACAGCATATGAACACTGAAGCTTTCTTT. Encoded protein: CASSLGQHMNTEAFF.